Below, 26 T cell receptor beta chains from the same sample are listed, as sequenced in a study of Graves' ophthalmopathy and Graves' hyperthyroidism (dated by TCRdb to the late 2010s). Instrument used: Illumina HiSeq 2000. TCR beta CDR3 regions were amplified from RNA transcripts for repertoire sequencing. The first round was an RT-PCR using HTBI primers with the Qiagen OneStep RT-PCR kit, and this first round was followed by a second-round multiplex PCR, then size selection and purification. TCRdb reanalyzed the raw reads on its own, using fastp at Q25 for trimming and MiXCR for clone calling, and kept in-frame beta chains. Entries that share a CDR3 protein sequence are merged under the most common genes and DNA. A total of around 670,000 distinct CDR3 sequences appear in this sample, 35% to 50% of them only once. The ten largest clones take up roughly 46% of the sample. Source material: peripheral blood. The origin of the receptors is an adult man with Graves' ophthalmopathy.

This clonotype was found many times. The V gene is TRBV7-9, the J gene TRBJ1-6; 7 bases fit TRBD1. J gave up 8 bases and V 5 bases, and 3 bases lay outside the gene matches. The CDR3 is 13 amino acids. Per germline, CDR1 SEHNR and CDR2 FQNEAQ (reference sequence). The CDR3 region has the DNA TGTGCCAGCAGCCGACAGGGCGATTCACCCCTCCACTTT. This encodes CASSRQGDSPLHF.

This chain's CDR3 is CASSIRTSGSEQYF. DNA for the CDR3: TGTGCCAGTAGTATCCGGACTAGCGGGAGTGAGCAGTACTTC. The chain employs TRBV19 and TRBJ2-7; TRBD2 matches at 13 bases. Losses at the gene ends were 3 bases for V and 7 bases for J; bases not matched to a gene: 3. Germline values: CDR1 LNHDA, CDR2 SQIVND (reference sequence). The CDR3 covers 14 residues.

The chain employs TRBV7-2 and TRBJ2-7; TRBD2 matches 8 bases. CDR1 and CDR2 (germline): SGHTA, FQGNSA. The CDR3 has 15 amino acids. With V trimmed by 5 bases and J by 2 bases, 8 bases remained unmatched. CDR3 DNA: TGTGCCAGCAGCCGACCGGGACTAGGGGCCTACGAGCAGTACTTC. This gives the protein CASSRPGLGAYEQYF.

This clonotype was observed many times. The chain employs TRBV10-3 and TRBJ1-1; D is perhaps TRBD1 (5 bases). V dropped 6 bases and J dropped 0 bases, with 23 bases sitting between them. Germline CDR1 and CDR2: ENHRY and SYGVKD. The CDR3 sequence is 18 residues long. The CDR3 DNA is TGTGCCATCAGATCGTCCCGGGACGGACCTTCCATGAACACTGAAGCTTTCTTT. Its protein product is CAIRSSRDGPSMNTEAFF.

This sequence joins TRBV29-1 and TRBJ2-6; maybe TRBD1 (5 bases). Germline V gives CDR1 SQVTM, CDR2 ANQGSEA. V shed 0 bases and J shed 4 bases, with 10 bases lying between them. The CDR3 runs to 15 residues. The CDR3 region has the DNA TGCAGCGTTGAAGACGCAGGGTTCGGGGCCAACGTCCTGACTTTC. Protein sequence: CSVEDAGFGANVLTF.

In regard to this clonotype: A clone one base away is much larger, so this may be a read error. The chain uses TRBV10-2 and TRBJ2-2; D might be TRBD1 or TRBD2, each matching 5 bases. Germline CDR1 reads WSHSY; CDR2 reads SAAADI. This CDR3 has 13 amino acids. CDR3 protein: CASSAPGTGELLF. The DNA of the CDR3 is TGCGCCAGCAGTGCTCCCGGGACCGGGGAGCTGCTTTTT.

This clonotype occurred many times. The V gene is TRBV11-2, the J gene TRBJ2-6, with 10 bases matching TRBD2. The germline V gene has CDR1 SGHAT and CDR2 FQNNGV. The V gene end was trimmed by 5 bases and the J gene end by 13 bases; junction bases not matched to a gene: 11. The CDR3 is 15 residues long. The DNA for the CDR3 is TGTGCCAGCAGCCAGCTAGCGGGGGCCTCAGGAGTCCTGACTTTC. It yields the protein CASSQLAGASGVLTF.

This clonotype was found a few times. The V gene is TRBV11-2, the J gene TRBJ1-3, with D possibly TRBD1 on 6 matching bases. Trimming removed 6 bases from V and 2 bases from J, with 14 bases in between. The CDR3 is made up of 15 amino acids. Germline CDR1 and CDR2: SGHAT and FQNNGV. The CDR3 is CASRQNTGTGNTIYF. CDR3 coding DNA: TGTGCCAGCAGACAAAACACAGGGACTGGAAACACCATATATTTT.

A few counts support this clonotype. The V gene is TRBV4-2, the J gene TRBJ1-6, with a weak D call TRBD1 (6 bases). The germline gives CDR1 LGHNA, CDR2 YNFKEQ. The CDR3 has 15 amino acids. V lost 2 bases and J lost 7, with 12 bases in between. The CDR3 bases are TGTGCCAGCAGCCAAAACAAGGGGGGCAATTCACCCCTCCACTTT. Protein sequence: CASSQNKGGNSPLHF.

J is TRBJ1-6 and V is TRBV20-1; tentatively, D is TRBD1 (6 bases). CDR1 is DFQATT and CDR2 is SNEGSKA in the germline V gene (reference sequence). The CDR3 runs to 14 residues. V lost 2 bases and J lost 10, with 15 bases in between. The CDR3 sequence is CSARSTGSRSPLHF. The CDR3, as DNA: TGCAGTGCTAGATCTACAGGGTCACGCTCACCCCTCCACTTT.

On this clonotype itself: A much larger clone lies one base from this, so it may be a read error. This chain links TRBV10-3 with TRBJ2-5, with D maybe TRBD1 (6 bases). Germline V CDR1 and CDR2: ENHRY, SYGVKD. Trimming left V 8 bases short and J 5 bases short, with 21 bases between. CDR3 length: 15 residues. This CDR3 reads CAIGAAGDPKETQYF. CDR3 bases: TGTGCCATCGGGGCCGCAGGGGACCCGAAGGAGACCCAGTACTTC.

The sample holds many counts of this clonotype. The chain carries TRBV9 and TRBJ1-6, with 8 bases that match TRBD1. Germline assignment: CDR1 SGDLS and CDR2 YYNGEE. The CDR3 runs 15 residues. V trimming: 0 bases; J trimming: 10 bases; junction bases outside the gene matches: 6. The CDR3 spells CASSVEFGQGSPLHF. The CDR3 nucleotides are TGTGCCAGCAGCGTAGAGTTCGGACAGGGCTCACCCCTCCACTTT. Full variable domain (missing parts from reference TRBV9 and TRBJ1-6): DSGVTQTPKHLITATGQRVTLRCSPRSGDLSVYWYQQSLDQGLQFLIQYYNGEERAKGNILERFSAQQFPDLHSELNLSSLELGDSALYFCASSVEFGQGSPLHFGNGTRLTVT.

The CDR3 DNA sequence: TGTGCCAGCAGATTTGGCAGTCCGTTTTCTGAAGCTTTCTTT. This codes for CASRFGSPFSEAFF. The chain joins TRBV7-9 to TRBJ1-1; D gene ambiguous. The CDR3 runs to 14 residues. Germline V gene lookup returns CDR1 SEHNR and CDR2 FQNEAQ (reference sequence). V shed 6 bases and J shed 6 bases, with 17 bases lying between them. Drawing the rest from reference TRBV7-9 and TRBJ1-1, the complete variable domain is DTGVSQNPRHKITKRGQNVTFRCDPISEHNRLYWYRQTLGQGPEFLTYFQNEAQLEKSRLLSDRFSAERPKGSFSTLEIQRTEQGDSAMYLCASRFGSPFSEAFFGQGTRLTVV.

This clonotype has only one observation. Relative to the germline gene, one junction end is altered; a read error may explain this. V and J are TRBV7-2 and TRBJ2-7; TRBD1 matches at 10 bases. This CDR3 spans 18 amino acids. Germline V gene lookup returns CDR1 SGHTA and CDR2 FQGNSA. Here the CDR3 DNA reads TGCGCCAGCAGCTTGGGGACAGGGGCTATTAACCAACCCTACGAGCAGTACTTC. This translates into CASSLGTGAINQPYEQYF.

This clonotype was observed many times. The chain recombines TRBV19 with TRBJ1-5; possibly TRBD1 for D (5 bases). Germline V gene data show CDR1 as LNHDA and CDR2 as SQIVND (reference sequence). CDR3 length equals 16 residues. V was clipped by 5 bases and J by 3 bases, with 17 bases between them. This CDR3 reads CASSPPPGPINQPQHF. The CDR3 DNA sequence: TGTGCCAGTAGTCCCCCTCCGGGACCGATCAATCAGCCCCAGCATTTT.

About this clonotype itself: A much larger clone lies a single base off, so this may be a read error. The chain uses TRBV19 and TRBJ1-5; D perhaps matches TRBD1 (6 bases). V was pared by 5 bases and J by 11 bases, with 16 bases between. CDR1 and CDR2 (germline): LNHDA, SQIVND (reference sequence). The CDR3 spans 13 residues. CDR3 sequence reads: CASSDRYAKSQHF. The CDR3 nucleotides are TGTGCCAGTAGTGACAGGTACGCCAAGTCCCAGCATTTT.

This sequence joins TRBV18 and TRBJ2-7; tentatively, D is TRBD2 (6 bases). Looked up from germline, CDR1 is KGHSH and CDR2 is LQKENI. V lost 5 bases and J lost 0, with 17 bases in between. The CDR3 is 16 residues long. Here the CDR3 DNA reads TGTGCCAGCTCATCGTCGCGGGGCCGCAACTCCTACGAGCAGTACTTC. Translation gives CASSSSRGRNSYEQYF.

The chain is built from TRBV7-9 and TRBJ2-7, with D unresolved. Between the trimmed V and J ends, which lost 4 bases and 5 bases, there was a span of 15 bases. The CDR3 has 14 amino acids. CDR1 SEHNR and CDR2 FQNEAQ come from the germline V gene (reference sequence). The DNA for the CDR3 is TGTGCCAGCAGCTCCTACACCGGGCCTCACGAGCAGTACTTC. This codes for CASSSYTGPHEQYF.

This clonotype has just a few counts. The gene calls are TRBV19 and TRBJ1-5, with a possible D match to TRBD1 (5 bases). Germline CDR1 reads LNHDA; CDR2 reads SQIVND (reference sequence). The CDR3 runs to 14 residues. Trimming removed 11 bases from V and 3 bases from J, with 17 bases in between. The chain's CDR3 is CAWSAGTVNQPQHF. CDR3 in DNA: TGTGCCTGGAGTGCTGGGACGGTCAATCAGCCCCAGCATTTT.

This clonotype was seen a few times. CDR3 amino acids: CASNLADVGELFF. The CDR3 DNA is TGCGCCAGCAATCTAGCAGACGTCGGGGAGCTGTTTTTT. The chain links TRBV10-2 to TRBJ2-2; possible D gene TRBD2, 5 bases. The CDR3 runs to 13 residues. Trimming removed 7 bases at V and 7 bases at J, with 13 bases between. Germline assignment: CDR1 WSHSY and CDR2 SAAADI.

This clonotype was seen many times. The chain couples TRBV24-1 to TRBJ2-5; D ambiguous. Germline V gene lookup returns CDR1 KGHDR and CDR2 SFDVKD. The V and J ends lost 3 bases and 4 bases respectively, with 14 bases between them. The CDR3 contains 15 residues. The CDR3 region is CATSDPATVRETQYF. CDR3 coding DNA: TGTGCCACCAGTGATCCCGCGACCGTAAGAGAGACCCAGTACTTC.

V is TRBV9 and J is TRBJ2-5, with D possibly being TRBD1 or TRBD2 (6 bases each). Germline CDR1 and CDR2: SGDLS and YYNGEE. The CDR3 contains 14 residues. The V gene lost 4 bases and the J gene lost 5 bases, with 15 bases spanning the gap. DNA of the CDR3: TGTGCCAGCAGCCCCACCCGGGGGCCGGAGACCCAGTACTTC. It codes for CASSPTRGPETQYF.

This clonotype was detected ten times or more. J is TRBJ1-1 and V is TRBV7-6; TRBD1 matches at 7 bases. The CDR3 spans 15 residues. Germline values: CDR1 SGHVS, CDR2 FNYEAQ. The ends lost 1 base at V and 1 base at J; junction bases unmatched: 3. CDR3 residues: CASSLGTGTNTEAFF. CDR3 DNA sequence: TGTGCCAGCAGCTTAGGGACAGGAACGAACACTGAAGCTTTCTTT.

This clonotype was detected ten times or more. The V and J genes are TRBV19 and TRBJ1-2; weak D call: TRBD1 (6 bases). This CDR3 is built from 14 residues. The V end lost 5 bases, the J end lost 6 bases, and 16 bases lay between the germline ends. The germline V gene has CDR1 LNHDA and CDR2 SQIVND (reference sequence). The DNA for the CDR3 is TGTGCCAGTAGTGGACAGTACTGGGGAGATGGCTACACCTTC. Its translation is CASSGQYWGDGYTF.

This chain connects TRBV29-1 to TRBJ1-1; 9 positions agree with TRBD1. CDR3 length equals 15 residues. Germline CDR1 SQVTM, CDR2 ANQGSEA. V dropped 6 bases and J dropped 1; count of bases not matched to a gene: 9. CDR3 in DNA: TGCAGCGTCAAAACCCCGGGACAGGGGAACACTGAAGCTTTCTTT. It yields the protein CSVKTPGQGNTEAFF.

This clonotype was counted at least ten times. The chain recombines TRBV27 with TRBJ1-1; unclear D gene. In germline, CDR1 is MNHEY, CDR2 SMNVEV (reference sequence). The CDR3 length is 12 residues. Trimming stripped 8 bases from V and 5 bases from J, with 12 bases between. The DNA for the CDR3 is TGTGCCAGCGGTCCGGTGGCTACTGAAGCTTTCTTT. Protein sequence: CASGPVATEAFF.